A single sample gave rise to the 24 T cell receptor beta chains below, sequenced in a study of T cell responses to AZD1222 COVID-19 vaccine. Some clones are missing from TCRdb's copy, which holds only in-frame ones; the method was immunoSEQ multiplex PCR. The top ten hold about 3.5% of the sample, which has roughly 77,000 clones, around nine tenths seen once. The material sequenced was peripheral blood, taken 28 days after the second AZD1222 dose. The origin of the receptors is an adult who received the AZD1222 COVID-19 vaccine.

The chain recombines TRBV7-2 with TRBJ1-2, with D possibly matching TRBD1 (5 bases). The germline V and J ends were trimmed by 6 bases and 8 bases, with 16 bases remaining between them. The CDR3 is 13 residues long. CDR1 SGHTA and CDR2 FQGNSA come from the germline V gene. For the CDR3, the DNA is TGTGCCAGCAGTCCAATTACCAGGGAGGGCTACACCTTC. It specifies CASSPITREGYTF.

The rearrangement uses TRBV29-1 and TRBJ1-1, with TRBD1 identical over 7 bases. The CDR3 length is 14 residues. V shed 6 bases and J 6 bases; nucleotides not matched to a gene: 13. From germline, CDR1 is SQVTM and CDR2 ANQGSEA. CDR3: CSVEGGTVNSEAFF. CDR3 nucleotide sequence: TGCAGCGTAGAGGGCGGGACAGTTAATTCTGAAGCTTTCTTT.

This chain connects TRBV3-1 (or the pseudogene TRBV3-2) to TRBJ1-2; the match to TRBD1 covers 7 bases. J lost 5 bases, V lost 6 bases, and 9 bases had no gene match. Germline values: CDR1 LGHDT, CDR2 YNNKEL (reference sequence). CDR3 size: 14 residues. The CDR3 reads CASRDGTVEYGYTF. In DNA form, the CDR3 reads TGTGCCAGCAGAGACGGGACAGTTGAATATGGCTACACCTTC.

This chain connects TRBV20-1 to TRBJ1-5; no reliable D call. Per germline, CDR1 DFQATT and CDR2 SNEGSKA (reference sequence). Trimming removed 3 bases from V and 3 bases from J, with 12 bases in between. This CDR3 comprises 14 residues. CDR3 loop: CSASRTAPNQPQHF. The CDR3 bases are TGCAGTGCTAGTCGGACTGCCCCCAATCAGCCCCAGCATTTT.

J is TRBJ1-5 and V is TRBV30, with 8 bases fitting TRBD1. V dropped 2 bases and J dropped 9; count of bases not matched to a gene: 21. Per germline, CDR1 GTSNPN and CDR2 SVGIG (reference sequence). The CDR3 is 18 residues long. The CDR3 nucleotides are TGTGCCTGGAGTCCAGGGAGACTCGGACAGGGATCGATGGGGCCCCAGCATTTT. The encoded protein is CAWSPGRLGQGSMGPQHF.

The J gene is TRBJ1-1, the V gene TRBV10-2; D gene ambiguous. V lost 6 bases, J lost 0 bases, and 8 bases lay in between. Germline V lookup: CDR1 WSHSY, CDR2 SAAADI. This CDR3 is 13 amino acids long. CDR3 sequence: CASRVTLNTEAFF. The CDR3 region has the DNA TGCGCCAGCAGGGTTACCTTGAACACTGAAGCTTTCTTT.

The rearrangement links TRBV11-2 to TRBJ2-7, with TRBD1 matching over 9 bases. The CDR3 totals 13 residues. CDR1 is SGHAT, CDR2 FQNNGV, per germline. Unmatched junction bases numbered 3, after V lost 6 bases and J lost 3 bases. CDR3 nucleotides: TGTGCCAGCAGGCTGACAGGGGGCTACGAGCAGTACTTC. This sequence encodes CASRLTGGYEQYF.

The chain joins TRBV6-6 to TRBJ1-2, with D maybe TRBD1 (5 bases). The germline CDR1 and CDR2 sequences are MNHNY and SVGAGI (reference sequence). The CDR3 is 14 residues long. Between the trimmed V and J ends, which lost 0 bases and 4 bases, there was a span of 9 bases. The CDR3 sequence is CASSYSETAYGYTF. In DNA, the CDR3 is TGTGCCAGCAGTTACTCGGAGACAGCCTATGGCTACACCTTC.

CDR3 nucleotide sequence: TGTGCCAGCAGCAAGGAATGGGCTGGAAACACCATATATTTT. Residues: CASSKEWAGNTIYF. V usage is TRBV5-5 and J usage is TRBJ1-3; D is undetermined. V was shortened by 4 bases and J by 2 bases, with 10 bases between the two germline ends. The CDR3 totals 14 residues. Per the germline V gene, CDR1 is SGHKS and CDR2 is YYEKEE (reference sequence).

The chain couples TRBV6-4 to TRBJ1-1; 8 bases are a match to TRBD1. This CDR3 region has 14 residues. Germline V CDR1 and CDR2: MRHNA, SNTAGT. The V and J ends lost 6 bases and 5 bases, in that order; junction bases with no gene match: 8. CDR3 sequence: CASSGDQGATEAFF. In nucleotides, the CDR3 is TGTGCCAGCAGCGGGGACCAGGGGGCAACTGAAGCTTTCTTT.

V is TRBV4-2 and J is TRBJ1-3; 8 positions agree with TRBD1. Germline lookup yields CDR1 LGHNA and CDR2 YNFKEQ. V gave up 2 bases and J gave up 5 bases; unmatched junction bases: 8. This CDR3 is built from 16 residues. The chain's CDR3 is CASSQTQGEVRNTIYF. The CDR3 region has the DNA TGTGCCAGCAGCCAAACACAGGGGGAAGTTAGAAACACCATATATTTT.

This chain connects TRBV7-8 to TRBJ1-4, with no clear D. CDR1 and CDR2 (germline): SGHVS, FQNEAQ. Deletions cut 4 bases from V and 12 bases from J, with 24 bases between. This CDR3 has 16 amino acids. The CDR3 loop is CASSSGDLSPRDELFF. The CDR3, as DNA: TGTGCCAGCAGCTCCGGAGACTTAAGCCCCCGGGATGAACTGTTTTTT. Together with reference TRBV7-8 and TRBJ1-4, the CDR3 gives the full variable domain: GAGVSQSPRYKVAKRGQDVALRCDPISGHVSLFWYQQALGQGPEFLTYFQNEAQLDKSGLPSDRFFAERPEGSVSTLKIQRTQQEDSAVYLCASSSGDLSPRDELFFGSGTQLSVL.

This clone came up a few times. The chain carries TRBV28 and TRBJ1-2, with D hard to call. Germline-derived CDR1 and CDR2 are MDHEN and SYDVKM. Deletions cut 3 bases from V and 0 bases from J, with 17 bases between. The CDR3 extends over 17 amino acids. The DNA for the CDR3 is TGTGCCAGCAGTTTGCTTCATTCGGACCAAGCTAACTATGGCTACACCTTC. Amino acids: CASSLLHSDQANYGYTF.

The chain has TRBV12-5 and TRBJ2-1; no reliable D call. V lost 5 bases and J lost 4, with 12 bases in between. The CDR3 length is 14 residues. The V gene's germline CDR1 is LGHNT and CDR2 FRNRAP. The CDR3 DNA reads TGTGCTAGTGGTACCTCGAACAGTTACAATGAGCAGTTCTTC. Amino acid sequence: CASGTSNSYNEQFF.

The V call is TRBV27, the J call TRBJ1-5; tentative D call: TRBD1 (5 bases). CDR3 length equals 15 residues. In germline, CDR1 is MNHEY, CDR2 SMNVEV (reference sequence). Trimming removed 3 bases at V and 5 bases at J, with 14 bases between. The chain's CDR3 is CASSFSRGAYQPQHF. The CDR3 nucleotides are TGTGCCAGCAGTTTCTCTAGAGGGGCTTATCAGCCCCAGCATTTT.

CDR3 loop: CASSLEDRGREQYF. As DNA, the CDR3 is TGTGCCAGCAGCTTAGAGGACAGGGGGCGGGAGCAGTACTTC. This rearrangement joins TRBV7-6 to TRBJ2-7; TRBD1 agrees at 11 bases. V dropped 1 base and J dropped 7; count of bases not matched to a gene: 3. The CDR3 is 14 residues long. Germline CDR1 SGHVS, CDR2 FNYEAQ.

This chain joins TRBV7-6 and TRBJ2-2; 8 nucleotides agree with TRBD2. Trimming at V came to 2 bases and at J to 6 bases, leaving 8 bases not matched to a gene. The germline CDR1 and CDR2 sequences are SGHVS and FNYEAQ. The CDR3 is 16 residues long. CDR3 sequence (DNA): TGTGCCAGCAGCTTAATGCGGCGGGAGGTCCCCGGGGAGCTGTTTTTT. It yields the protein CASSLMRREVPGELFF.

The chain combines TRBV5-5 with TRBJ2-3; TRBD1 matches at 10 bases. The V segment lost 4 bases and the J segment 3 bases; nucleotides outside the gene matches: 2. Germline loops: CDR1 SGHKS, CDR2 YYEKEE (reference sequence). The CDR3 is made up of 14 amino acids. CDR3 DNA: TGTGCCAGCAGCCGGGACAGGGGAACAGATACGCAGTATTTT. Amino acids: CASSRDRGTDTQYF.

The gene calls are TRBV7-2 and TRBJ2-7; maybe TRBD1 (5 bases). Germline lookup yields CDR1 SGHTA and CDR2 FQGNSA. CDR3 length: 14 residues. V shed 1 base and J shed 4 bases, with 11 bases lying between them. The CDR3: CASSLGPDMYEQYF. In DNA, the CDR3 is TGTGCCAGCAGCTTAGGACCGGACATGTACGAGCAGTACTTC.

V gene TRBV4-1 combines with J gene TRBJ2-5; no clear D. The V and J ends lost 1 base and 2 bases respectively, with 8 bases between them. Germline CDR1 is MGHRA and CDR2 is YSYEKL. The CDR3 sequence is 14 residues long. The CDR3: CASSQGVLQETQYF. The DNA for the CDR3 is TGCGCCAGCAGCCAAGGAGTTCTACAAGAGACCCAGTACTTC.

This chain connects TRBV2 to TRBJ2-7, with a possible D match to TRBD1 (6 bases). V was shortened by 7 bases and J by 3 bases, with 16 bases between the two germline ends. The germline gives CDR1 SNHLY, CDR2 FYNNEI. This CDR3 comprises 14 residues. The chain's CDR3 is CASTLQLDSYEQYF. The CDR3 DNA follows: TGTGCCAGCACCCTTCAATTGGACAGCTACGAGCAGTACTTC.

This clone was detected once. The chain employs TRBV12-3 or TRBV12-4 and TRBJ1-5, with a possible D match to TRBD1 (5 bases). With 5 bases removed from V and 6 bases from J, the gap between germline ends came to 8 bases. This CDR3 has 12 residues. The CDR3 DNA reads TGTGCCAGCAGTCGACAGAGTCAGCCCCAGCATTTT. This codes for CASSRQSQPQHF.

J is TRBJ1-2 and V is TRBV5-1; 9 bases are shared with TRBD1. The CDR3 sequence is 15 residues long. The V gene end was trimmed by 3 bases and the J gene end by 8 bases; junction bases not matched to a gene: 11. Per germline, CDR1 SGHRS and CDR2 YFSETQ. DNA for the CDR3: TGCGCCAGCAGCTCCGGGACAGGGACCGGTCGCGGCTACACCTTC. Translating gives CASSSGTGTGRGYTF.

The CDR3 region has the DNA TGTGCCAGCAGTAGGGGGTCTAACTATGGCTACACCTTC. This sequence encodes CASSRGSNYGYTF. The chain is built from TRBV14 and TRBJ1-2; possibly TRBD1 for D (6 bases). Germline assignment: CDR1 SGHDN and CDR2 FVKESK. The CDR3 extends over 13 amino acids. Trimming took off 6 bases at V and 0 bases at J, with 8 bases between the two ends.